Below, 23 T cell receptor beta chains from the same sample are listed, as sequenced in a study of T cell responses to AZD1222 COVID-19 vaccine. The assay was immunoSEQ multiplex PCR, and TCRdb's table has in-frame clones only and misses some. Of over 100,000 clones in the sample, 86% were seen once. The sample here was peripheral blood, taken on day 0 of AZD1222 vaccination. The receptors here all came from an adult in good health.

The gene calls are TRBV6-5 and TRBJ2-5; no definite D call. From germline, CDR1 is MNHEY and CDR2 SVGAGI. The CDR3 sequence is 12 residues long. Trimming pared 10 bases from V and 5 bases from J, leaving 14 bases between. The DNA for the CDR3 is TGTGCCACCCGACGGAATGTCGAGACCCAGTACTTC. This encodes CATRRNVETQYF.

The rearrangement uses TRBV6-2 or TRBV6-3 and TRBJ2-5; D possibly uses TRBD1 or TRBD2 (5 bases each). CDR3 length: 13 amino acids. The germline gives CDR1 MNHEY, CDR2 SVGEGT. Trimming removed 2 bases at V and 7 bases at J, with 11 bases between. For the CDR3, the DNA is TGTGCCAGCAGTTACGGCCCGAGGGGGACCCAGTACTTC. Translation: CASSYGPRGTQYF.

The chain couples TRBV2 to TRBJ1-1, with 7 bases matching TRBD1. V lost 6 bases, J lost 5 bases, and 6 bases stayed unmatched. This CDR3 contains 13 residues. The germline V gene has CDR1 SNHLY and CDR2 FYNNEI. CDR3 amino acids: CASRATGETEAFF. The CDR3 bases are TGTGCCAGCAGGGCAACAGGGGAGACTGAAGCTTTCTTT.

This clone was detected once. This chain links TRBV25-1 with TRBJ2-5; D may correspond to TRBD1 or TRBD2 (6 bases each). Trimming shortened V by 6 bases and J by 4 bases, and 18 bases separated the two germline ends. CDR1 is MGHDK, CDR2 SYGVNS, per germline. The CDR3 sequence is 15 residues long. CDR3 sequence: CASSYWGAGGETQYF. CDR3 nucleotides: TGTGCCAGCAGCTATTGGGGGGCCGGGGGAGAGACCCAGTACTTC. The variable domain in full, completed from reference TRBV25-1 and TRBJ2-5, reads EADIYQTPRYLVIGTGKKITLECSQTMGHDKMYWYQQDPGMELHLIHYSYGVNSTEKGDLSSESTVSRIRTEHFPLTLESARPSHTSQYLCASSYWGAGGETQYFGPGTRLLVL.

This chain connects TRBV3-1 (or the pseudogene TRBV3-2) to TRBJ1-6, with D possibly being TRBD1 (5 bases). Germline CDR1 reads LGHDT; CDR2 reads YNNKEL (reference sequence). The CDR3 has 13 residues. The ends were cut back, 3 bases at V and 8 bases at J, with 8 bases in the middle. The CDR3 sequence: CASSQGGDSPLHF. CDR3 coding DNA: TGTGCCAGCAGCCAGGGGGGGGATTCACCCCTCCACTTT.

J is TRBJ1-6 and V is TRBV5-1; TRBD1 might be the D (5 bases). V was clipped by 4 bases and J by 5 bases, with 10 bases between them. CDR3 size: 14 residues. Per germline, CDR1 SGHRS and CDR2 YFSETQ. The CDR3 reads CASSRTSNNSPLHF. The CDR3 coding sequence is TGCGCCAGCAGCCGGACAAGCAATAATTCACCCCTCCACTTT.

With regard to this clone: This is likely a read error, given that the CDR3 carries no conserved phenylalanine or tryptophan at its end. V gene TRBV12-3 or TRBV12-4 combines with J gene TRBJ1-2; D might be TRBD1 (5 bases). V dropped 6 bases and J dropped 5 bases, with 13 bases sitting between them. The CDR3 has 13 residues. The CDR3 nucleotides are TGTGCCAGCAGCCCGGGACTCCGGTATGGCTACACCCTC. Translated: CASSPGLRYGYTL.

This clone was detected once. The rearrangement uses TRBV7-8 and TRBJ1-3, with TRBD1 as a possible D gene (5 bases). The CDR3 length is 14 residues. Trimming pared 8 bases from V and 2 bases from J, leaving 13 bases between. Germline loops: CDR1 SGHVS, CDR2 FQNEAQ. The CDR3 coding sequence is TGTGCCAGCGGGGGGTCGGTAGCTGGAAACACCATATATTTT. As protein: CASGGSVAGNTIYF.

Only one count was recorded for this clone. The J gene is TRBJ1-5, the V gene TRBV27, with TRBD1 matching 8 bases. The CDR3 is 14 amino acids. The ends lost 4 bases at V and 6 bases at J; junction bases unmatched: 5. The germline CDR1 and CDR2 sequences are MNHEY and SMNVEV (reference sequence). The CDR3 region has the DNA TGTGCCAGCAGTTCGCGACAGGGGATTCAGCCCCAGCATTTT. Translating it yields CASSSRQGIQPQHF.

The chain couples TRBV6-2 or TRBV6-3 to TRBJ1-2; D is perhaps TRBD1 (5 bases). The CDR3 runs to 20 residues. V lost 2 bases and J lost 2, with 27 bases in between. Germline V gene data show CDR1 as MNHEY and CDR2 as SVGEGT. DNA for the CDR3: TGTGCCAGCAGTTACGTCACGGGTGAAGTATCCATCTGGGGCAACTATGGCTACACCTTC. It translates to CASSYVTGEVSIWGNYGYTF.

As concerns this clone: Compared with germline, one end of the junction differs, possibly owing to a read error. The CDR3: CASGVVASGKGKNIQYF. The DNA of the CDR3 is TGTGCCAGCGGCGTAGTAGCCAGCGGGAAGGGCAAAAACATTCAGTACTTC. The chain combines TRBV9 with TRBJ2-4; 7 bases agree with TRBD2. The CDR3 has 17 residues. Per germline, CDR1 SGDLS and CDR2 YYNGEE.

The J gene is TRBJ1-6, the V gene TRBV7-2; 8 bases line up with TRBD1. V gave up 6 bases and J gave up 12 bases; unmatched junction bases: 10. Germline V CDR1 and CDR2: SGHTA, FQGNSA. CDR3 length equals 14 residues. The DNA for the CDR3 is TGTGCCAGCAGTCACGACAGGGGCGTTGGACCCCTCCACTTT. The encoded protein is CASSHDRGVGPLHF.

The J gene is TRBJ1-2, the V gene TRBV3-1 (or the pseudogene TRBV3-2), with D perhaps TRBD1 (6 bases). The V and J ends lost 4 bases and 6 bases respectively, with 18 bases between them. CDR3 length: 15 residues. CDR1 LGHDT and CDR2 YNNKEL come from the germline V gene (reference sequence). This CDR3 is CASSPPAGEWDGYTF. CDR3 in DNA: TGTGCCAGCAGCCCCCCGGCAGGGGAATGGGATGGCTACACCTTC.

The chain uses TRBV27 and TRBJ2-5, with D tentatively TRBD1 or TRBD2 (6 bases each). V was shortened by 0 bases and J by 5 bases, with 13 bases between the two germline ends. The CDR3 loop spans 15 amino acids. CDR1 and CDR2 (germline): MNHEY, SMNVEV (reference sequence). CDR3 sequence reads: CASSLSNRDWETQYF. DNA for the CDR3: TGTGCCAGCAGTTTATCGAACAGGGACTGGGAGACCCAGTACTTC.

The J gene is TRBJ2-5, the V gene TRBV5-1; D call uncertain. Trimming removed 0 bases at V and 2 bases at J, with 5 bases between. The CDR3 loop spans 13 amino acids. Germline CDR1 is SGHRS and CDR2 is YFSETQ. CDR3 protein: CASSLGAQETQYF. In DNA form, the CDR3 reads TGCGCCAGCAGCTTGGGGGCGCAAGAGACCCAGTACTTC. Supplemented by reference TRBV5-1 and TRBJ2-5, the full variable domain reads KAGVTQTPRYLIKTRGQQVTLSCSPISGHRSVSWYQQTPGQGLQFLFEYFSETQRNKGNFPGRFSGRQFSNSRSEMNVSTLELGDSALYLCASSLGAQETQYFGPGTRLLVL.

The chain is built from TRBV29-1 and TRBJ1-2; D remains unclear. Between the trimmed V and J ends, which lost 4 bases and 4 bases, there was a span of 7 bases. The CDR3 extends over 11 amino acids. CDR1 and CDR2 from the germline V gene are SQVTM and ANQGSEA. The CDR3, as DNA: TGCAGCGTTGGGGCAGGCTATGGCTACACCTTC. This encodes CSVGAGYGYTF. The complete variable domain, with remaining parts taken from reference TRBV29-1 and TRBJ1-2, reads SAVISQKPSRDICQRGTSLTIQCQVDSQVTMMFWYRQQPGQSLTLIATANQGSEATYESGFVIDKFPISRPNLTFSTLTVSNMSPEDSSIYLCSVGAGYGYTFGSGTRLTVV.

J is TRBJ1-1 and V is TRBV30, with TRBD1 as a possible D gene (6 bases). CDR1 is GTSNPN and CDR2 is SVGIG in the germline V gene (reference sequence). V was trimmed by 1 base and J by 1 base, leaving 16 bases between them. CDR3 size: 16 residues. The CDR3 nucleotides are TGTGCCTGGAGTGGTATTTCTGGGGGGCCGAACACTGAAGCTTTCTTT. It codes for CAWSGISGGPNTEAFF.

This clone was seen a few times. The rearrangement joins TRBV25-1 to TRBJ2-3, with 8 bases that match TRBD2. Trimming took 3 bases from V and 3 from J; bases not matched to a gene: 8. CDR1 is MGHDK and CDR2 is SYGVNS in the germline V gene. The CDR3 loop spans 16 amino acids. The CDR3 is CASSESAGGVTDTQYF. The CDR3 nucleotides read TGTGCCAGCAGTGAGTCGGCGGGAGGAGTAACAGATACGCAGTATTTT.

The rearrangement links TRBV20-1 to TRBJ1-2; 7 bases map to TRBD1. The V gene end was trimmed by 3 bases and the J gene end by 4 bases; junction bases not matched to a gene: 8. Germline V CDR1 and CDR2: DFQATT, SNEGSKA (reference sequence). The CDR3 has 14 amino acids. CDR3: CSASDPDRSYGYTF. In nucleotides, the CDR3 is TGCAGTGCTAGTGATCCGGACAGGTCCTATGGCTACACCTTC.

The V gene is TRBV4-1, the J gene TRBJ2-1; D is unresolved. In germline, CDR1 is MGHRA, CDR2 YSYEKL. Trimming pared 3 bases from V and 1 base from J, leaving 1 base between. The CDR3 sequence is 12 residues long. The CDR3 sequence is CASSHSYNEQFF. The CDR3 bases are TGCGCCAGCAGCCATTCCTACAATGAGCAGTTCTTC.

For the CDR3, the DNA is TGTGCCACCAGCCCCACGTCCGGCGAGGAGGGCAATCAGCCCCAGCATTTT. Its translation is CATSPTSGEEGNQPQHF. The chain has TRBV24-1 and TRBJ1-5, with no clear D. The CDR3 extends over 17 amino acids. Between the trimmed V and J ends, which lost 7 bases and 2 bases, there was a span of 20 bases. Germline CDR1 and CDR2: KGHDR and SFDVKD.

The genes are TRBV6-5 and TRBJ1-2, with D uncertain. Germline values: CDR1 MNHEY, CDR2 SVGAGI. Trimming left V 8 bases short and J 4 bases short, with 14 bases between. The CDR3 extends over 13 amino acids. CDR3 sequence: CASLPWLGYGYTF. CDR3 sequence (DNA): TGTGCCAGCTTGCCCTGGCTCGGCTATGGCTACACCTTC.

The V and J genes are TRBV20-1 and TRBJ1-5; D is ambiguous. Germline loops: CDR1 DFQATT, CDR2 SNEGSKA (reference sequence). The length of the CDR3 is 12 residues. V was pared by 3 bases and J by 7 bases, with 10 bases between. CDR3 in amino acids: CSASNPGQPQHF. The CDR3 DNA reads as TGCAGTGCTAGTAATCCCGGCCAGCCCCAGCATTTT.